Shown below are 29 T cell receptor beta chains from a single sample sequenced in a study of blood T cell repertoires in COVID-19. The table came from immunoSEQ multiplex PCR; TCRdb's copy has only in-frame clones and leaves some out. Among around 260,000 clones listed, roughly four fifths were seen once. What was sequenced was peripheral blood. These TCRs come from a woman in her fifties or sixties who had recovered from COVID-19.

V gene TRBV6-5 combines with J gene TRBJ2-4; 8 bases agree with TRBD1. Per germline, CDR1 MNHEY and CDR2 SVGAGI. This CDR3 has 14 residues. Losses at the gene ends were 5 bases for V and 1 base for J; bases not matched to a gene: 1. CDR3 DNA: TGTGCCAGCAGTCAGGGGGCCGCCAAAAACATTCAGTACTTC. Protein sequence: CASSQGAAKNIQYF.

The chain employs TRBV19 and TRBJ2-3; 9 bases match TRBD1. The V and J ends lost 5 bases and 1 base, in that order; junction bases with no gene match: 10. Per the germline V gene, CDR1 is LNHDA and CDR2 is SQIVND (reference sequence). CDR3 length: 17 amino acids. DNA for the CDR3: TGTGCCAGTAGTCTGAGACAGGGGGACCTTGGCACAGATACGCAGTATTTT. This codes for CASSLRQGDLGTDTQYF. Drawing the rest from reference TRBV19 and TRBJ2-3, the complete variable domain is DGGITQSPKYLFRKEGQNVTLSCEQNLNHDAMYWYRQDPGQGLRLIYYSQIVNDFQKGDIAEGYSVSREKKESFPLTVTSAQKNPTAFYLCASSLRQGDLGTDTQYFGPGTRLTVL.

The chain carries TRBV7-2 and TRBJ1-3; D is unclear. The V end lost 1 base, the J end lost 3 bases, and 13 bases lay between the germline ends. Germline assignment: CDR1 SGHTA and CDR2 FQGNSA. This CDR3 has 16 residues. In nucleotides, the CDR3 is TGTGCCAGCAGCTTAGTCTCAGGATTAGGTGGAAACACCATATATTTT. Translating it yields CASSLVSGLGGNTIYF.

This clone turned up a few times. The chain employs TRBV7-2 and TRBJ2-2; 12 bases agree with TRBD2. Trimming took 4 bases from V and 8 from J; bases not matched to a gene: 11. This CDR3 region has 17 residues. Germline lookup yields CDR1 SGHTA and CDR2 FQGNSA. The CDR3 protein is CASSSHQLAGGSGELFF. For the CDR3, the DNA is TGTGCCAGCAGCTCCCACCAACTAGCGGGAGGATCTGGGGAGCTGTTTTTT.

The chain joins TRBV4-2 to TRBJ2-6, with 7 bases fitting TRBD1. The CDR3 is 18 amino acids. V lost 1 base and J lost 0; bases outside the gene matches: 6. The germline V gene has CDR1 LGHNA and CDR2 YNFKEQ. CDR3 coding DNA: TGTGCCAGCAGCCAAGCGGGACAGTCTTTCTCTGGGGCCAACGTCCTGACTTTC. It translates to CASSQAGQSFSGANVLTF.

The V gene is TRBV4-3, the J gene TRBJ2-3, with no clear D. Germline V lookup: CDR1 LGHNA, CDR2 YSLEER. This CDR3 spans 15 amino acids. V was pared by 1 base and J by 2 bases, with 10 bases between. The CDR3 spells CASSQGRKYTDTQYF. CDR3 sequence (DNA): TGCGCCAGCAGCCAAGGGAGAAAATACACAGATACGCAGTATTTT.

CDR3 protein: CASSLGVGGDGYTF. CDR3 nucleotides: TGTGCCAGCAGCTTAGGTGTAGGGGGCGACGGCTACACCTTC. The chain uses TRBV7-2 and TRBJ1-2; 7 bases line up with TRBD1. Germline CDR1 and CDR2: SGHTA and FQGNSA. V was pared by 1 base and J by 8 bases, with 7 bases of the junction left unmatched. CDR3 size: 14 residues.

This chain uses TRBV9 with TRBJ2-7; TRBD1 matches at 9 bases. V was clipped by 4 bases and J by 2 bases; unmatched bases: 7. CDR1 is SGDLS, CDR2 YYNGEE, per germline. The CDR3 runs to 15 residues. The CDR3 sequence is CASSRTWDRAYEQYF. The CDR3 region has the DNA TGTGCCAGCAGCCGTACCTGGGACAGGGCCTACGAGCAGTACTTC.

Worth noting for this clone: In the same sample, other DNA sequences code for this CDR3. The rearrangement uses TRBV27 and TRBJ1-1, with D maybe TRBD1 (5 bases). The CDR3 is 14 amino acids. V gave up 2 bases and J gave up 1 base, with 8 bases separating them. CDR1 is MNHEY, CDR2 SMNVEV, per germline (reference sequence). Here the CDR3 reads CASSLQGANTEAFF. The CDR3 DNA is TGTGCCAGCAGTTTACAGGGCGCGAACACTGAAGCTTTCTTT.

With regard to this clone: Its ends do not fully match the called genes, so a read error is possible. V is TRBV6-2 or TRBV6-3 and J is TRBJ2-3; D remains ambiguous. Germline-derived CDR1 and CDR2 are MNHEY and SVGEGT. This CDR3 contains 12 residues. CDR3: CASSNSVDTQYF. The CDR3 DNA follows: TGTGCCAGCAGTAACTCCGTCGATACGCAGTATTTT.

The J gene is TRBJ2-2, the V gene TRBV25-1, with TRBD1 identical over 10 bases. This CDR3 spans 15 amino acids. Germline V gene sequence: CDR1 MGHDK, CDR2 SYGVNS. V shed 5 bases and J 3 bases; nucleotides not matched to a gene: 3. CDR3 DNA: TGTGCCAGCAGTCCCGGGACAGGGGACACCGGGGAGCTGTTTTTT. Protein sequence: CASSPGTGDTGELFF.

V and J are TRBV7-2 and TRBJ2-7; 15 bases are a match to TRBD2. The CDR3 length is 17 residues. CDR1 and CDR2 from the germline V gene are SGHTA and FQGNSA. V lost 3 bases, J lost 7 bases, and 10 bases stayed unmatched. The CDR3 DNA reads TGTGCCAGCAGCTTCGTGGCTGGACTAGCGGGAGGGTGGGAGCAGTACTTC. Translating it yields CASSFVAGLAGGWEQYF.

The chain joins TRBV28 to TRBJ2-5; 8 nucleotides match TRBD2. The CDR3 contains 16 residues. With V trimmed by 7 bases and J by 0 bases, 10 bases remained unmatched. In germline, CDR1 is MDHEN, CDR2 SYDVKM. Written as DNA, the CDR3 is TGTGCCAGCAATCAACCGGGACTAGGATACCAAGAGACCCAGTACTTC. Its translation is CASNQPGLGYQETQYF.

This clone was recorded a few times. This chain joins TRBV9 and TRBJ2-3; 8 bases match TRBD2. The CDR3 consists of 15 residues. Trimming took 2 bases from V and 6 from J; bases not matched to a gene: 8. The V gene's germline CDR1 is SGDLS and CDR2 YYNGEE. Written as DNA, the CDR3 is TGTGCCAGCAGCGTCTACGGGGGGGCCGCGGATACGCAGTATTTT. It yields the protein CASSVYGGAADTQYF. Complete variable domain (other parts from reference TRBV9 and TRBJ2-3): DSGVTQTPKHLITATGQRVTLRCSPRSGDLSVYWYQQSLDQGLQFLIQYYNGEERAKGNILERFSAQQFPDLHSELNLSSLELGDSALYFCASSVYGGAADTQYFGPGTRLTVL.

The rearrangement joins TRBV5-6 to TRBJ1-2; D ambiguous. Trimming left V 3 bases short and J 6 bases short, with 12 bases between. Germline assignment: CDR1 SGHDT and CDR2 YYEEEE. The CDR3 contains 13 residues. The CDR3 reads CASSSHGRDGYTF. The CDR3 bases are TGTGCCAGCAGCTCCCATGGGCGCGATGGCTACACCTTC.

V is TRBV28 and J is TRBJ1-2, with 9 bases matching TRBD1. Germline CDR1 MDHEN, CDR2 SYDVKM. The CDR3 totals 13 residues. V lost 10 bases and J lost 1; bases outside the gene matches: 4. For the CDR3, the DNA is TGTGCCACCGGGACAGGGAGTAACTATGGCTACACCTTC. As protein: CATGTGSNYGYTF.

The J gene is TRBJ2-2, the V gene TRBV7-2; D unclear. Germline CDR1 and CDR2: SGHTA and FQGNSA. This CDR3 is 13 amino acids long. The V gene lost 0 bases and the J gene lost 7 bases, with 6 bases spanning the gap. Here the CDR3 reads CASSLATRGELFF. In DNA form, the CDR3 reads TGTGCCAGCAGCTTAGCAACACGCGGGGAGCTGTTTTTT. The whole variable domain, remainder taken from reference TRBV7-2 and TRBJ2-2, is GAGVSQSPSNKVTEKGKDVELRCDPISGHTALYWYRQSLGQGLEFLIYFQGNSAPDKSGLPSDRFSAERTGGSVSTLTIQRTQQEDSAVYLCASSLATRGELFFGEGSRLTVL.

V gene TRBV4-3 combines with J gene TRBJ1-4; TRBD1 matches at 8 bases. The CDR3 length is 15 residues. Trimming took 2 bases from V and 3 from J; bases not matched to a gene: 2. CDR1 is LGHNA, CDR2 YSLEER, per germline. CDR3 sequence: CASSQTGGANEKLFF. CDR3 nucleotides: TGCGCCAGCAGCCAAACAGGGGGAGCTAATGAAAAACTGTTTTTT.

V and J are TRBV6-5 and TRBJ2-6; 8 nucleotides align to TRBD1. Trimming cost V 7 bases and J 1 base; bases outside gene matches: 3. This CDR3 is 15 amino acids long. The germline V gene encodes CDR1 MNHEY and CDR2 SVGAGI. CDR3 protein: CASTDRGSGANVLTF. DNA for the CDR3: TGTGCCAGCACCGACAGGGGTTCTGGGGCCAACGTCCTGACTTTC.

The chain recombines TRBV9 with TRBJ2-2; tentative D call: TRBD1 (6 bases). V was cut by 4 bases and J by 0 bases, with 13 bases left in between. This CDR3 has 16 residues. Looked up from germline, CDR1 is SGDLS and CDR2 is YYNGEE. CDR3 region: CASSPRGLTNTGELFF. CDR3 bases: TGTGCCAGCAGCCCGAGGGGGTTAACGAACACCGGGGAGCTGTTTTTT.

The CDR3 region has the DNA TGCAGTGCTAGTTCCGCGGGAAGTTCCATCACAGATACGCAGTATTTT. Its translation is CSASSAGSSITDTQYF. V usage is TRBV20-1 and J usage is TRBJ2-3, with D perhaps matching TRBD2 (6 bases). The CDR3 is made up of 16 amino acids. V dropped 3 bases and J dropped 2 bases, with 18 bases sitting between them. CDR1 and CDR2 (germline): DFQATT, SNEGSKA (reference sequence).

The chain carries TRBV7-9 and TRBJ2-1; maybe TRBD1 (7 bases). Germline V gene sequence: CDR1 SEHNR, CDR2 FQNEAQ (reference sequence). Trimming shortened V by 5 bases and J by 9 bases, and 23 bases separated the two germline ends. The CDR3 sequence is 16 residues long. The CDR3 coding sequence is TGTGCCAGCAGCCCCAGCGGCCAGGGGGGTGTCACTGAGCAGTTCTTC. Translated, it gives CASSPSGQGGVTEQFF.

This chain joins TRBV27 and TRBJ1-6; D unclear. There are 12 residues in the CDR3. V gave up 6 bases and J gave up 10 bases, with 10 bases separating them. Germline V gene lookup returns CDR1 MNHEY and CDR2 SMNVEV (reference sequence). CDR3 in DNA: TGTGCCAGCAGCTTTTCCCGGTCACCCCTCCACTTT. This encodes CASSFSRSPLHF.

The chain has TRBV27 and TRBJ2-3, with 8 bases aligning to TRBD2. The CDR3 runs 13 residues. Germline CDR1 and CDR2: MNHEY and SMNVEV (reference sequence). Losses at the gene ends were 6 bases for V and 4 bases for J; bases not matched to a gene: 3. CDR3 DNA sequence: TGTGCCAGCAGACGGGAGGGGGCAGATACGCAGTATTTT. It codes for CASRREGADTQYF.

The chain has TRBV11-2 and TRBJ2-7; TRBD1 matches at 7 bases. This CDR3 comprises 14 residues. The J segment lost 2 bases and the V segment lost 5 bases, leaving 6 bases of the junction unmatched. Germline CDR1 is SGHAT and CDR2 is FQNNGV. In DNA, the CDR3 is TGTGCCAGCAGCATCAGAGGACAGGCCTACGAGCAGTACTTC. It is translated as CASSIRGQAYEQYF. Full variable domain (missing parts from reference TRBV11-2 and TRBJ2-7): EAGVAQSPRYKIIEKRQSVAFWCNPISGHATLYWYQQILGQGPKLLIQFQNNGVVDDSQLPKDRFSAERLKGVDSTLKIQPAKLEDSAVYLCASSIRGQAYEQYFGPGTRLTVT.

The chain employs TRBV19 and TRBJ2-7; TRBD2 agrees at 10 bases. This CDR3 is 17 amino acids long. Germline V lookup: CDR1 LNHDA, CDR2 SQIVND (reference sequence). V lost 4 bases and J lost 7; bases outside the gene matches: 16. Here the CDR3 reads CASSRPGVRLAGVEQYF. The CDR3 nucleotides are TGTGCCAGTAGTAGGCCGGGCGTTCGGCTAGCGGGAGTTGAGCAGTACTTC.

The rearrangement uses TRBV19 and TRBJ2-2; perhaps TRBD2 as D (6 bases). This CDR3 has 15 residues. CDR1 and CDR2 (germline): LNHDA, SQIVND (reference sequence). Trimming removed 9 bases from V and 5 bases from J, with 19 bases in between. The CDR3 DNA follows: TGTGCCAGCAGTGACCCCGGGAGACTAACCGGGGAGCTGTTTTTT. It translates to CASSDPGRLTGELFF.

Points on this clone: The sample contains more than one DNA sequence encoding this CDR3. The genes are TRBV7-2 and TRBJ1-6; D not certain. Germline V gene sequence: CDR1 SGHTA, CDR2 FQGNSA. V lost 1 base, J lost 9 bases, and 7 bases lay in between. This CDR3 spans 13 amino acids. The CDR3 spells CASSLGSSSPLHF. The CDR3 DNA reads TGTGCCAGCAGCTTAGGTTCGAGTTCACCCCTCCACTTT.

The V call is TRBV9, the J call TRBJ1-1; 7 positions agree with TRBD1. This CDR3 region has 15 residues. V dropped 3 bases and J dropped 0; count of bases not matched to a gene: 5. Germline V CDR1 and CDR2: SGDLS, YYNGEE. The DNA for the CDR3 is TGTGCCAGCAGCGGACAGGGCCGGATGAACACTGAAGCTTTCTTT. As protein: CASSGQGRMNTEAFF. Filled out from reference TRBV9 and TRBJ1-1, the complete variable domain reads DSGVTQTPKHLITATGQRVTLRCSPRSGDLSVYWYQQSLDQGLQFLIQYYNGEERAKGNILERFSAQQFPDLHSELNLSSLELGDSALYFCASSGQGRMNTEAFFGQGTRLTVV.